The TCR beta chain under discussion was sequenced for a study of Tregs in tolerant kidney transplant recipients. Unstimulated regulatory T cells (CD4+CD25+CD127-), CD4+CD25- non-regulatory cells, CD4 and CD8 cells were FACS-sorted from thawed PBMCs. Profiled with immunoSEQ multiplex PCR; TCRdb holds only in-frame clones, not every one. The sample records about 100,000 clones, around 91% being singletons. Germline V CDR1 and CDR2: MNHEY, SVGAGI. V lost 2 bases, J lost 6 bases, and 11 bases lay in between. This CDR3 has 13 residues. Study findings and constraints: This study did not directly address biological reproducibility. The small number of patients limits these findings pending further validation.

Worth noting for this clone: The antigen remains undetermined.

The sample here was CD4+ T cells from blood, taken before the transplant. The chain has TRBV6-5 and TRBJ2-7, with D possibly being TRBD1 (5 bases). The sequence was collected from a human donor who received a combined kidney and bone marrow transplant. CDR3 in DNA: TGTGCCAGCAGTTACGCAGGGTGGCGCGAGCAGTACTTC. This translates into CASSYAGWREQYF.